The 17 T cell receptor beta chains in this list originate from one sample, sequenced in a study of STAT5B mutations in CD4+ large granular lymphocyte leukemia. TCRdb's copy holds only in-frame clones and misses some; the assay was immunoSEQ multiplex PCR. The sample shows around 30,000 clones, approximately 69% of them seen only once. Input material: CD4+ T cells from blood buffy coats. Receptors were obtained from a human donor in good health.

The chain's CDR3 is CASRETEYNSPLHF. CDR3 in DNA: TGTGCCAGTAGGGAAACAGAATATAATTCACCCCTCCACTTT. The chain links TRBV19 to TRBJ1-6; D is undetermined. The CDR3 contains 14 residues. Germline lookup yields CDR1 LNHDA and CDR2 SQIVND (reference sequence). V was cut by 6 bases and J by 4 bases, with 10 bases left in between.

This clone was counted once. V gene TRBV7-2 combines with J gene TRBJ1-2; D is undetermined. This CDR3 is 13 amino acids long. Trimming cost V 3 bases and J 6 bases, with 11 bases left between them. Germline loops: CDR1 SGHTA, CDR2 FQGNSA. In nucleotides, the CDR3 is TGTGCCAGCAGCTTCCGGACCTTGGATGGCTACACCTTC. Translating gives CASSFRTLDGYTF.

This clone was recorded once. CDR3 nucleotide sequence: TGTGCCAGTAGTATCCCCTCTCCGGTAAGAAGCTATGGCTACACCTTC. Translating it yields CASSIPSPVRSYGYTF. The V call is TRBV19, the J call TRBJ1-2; D gene unclear. Trimming removed 3 bases at V and 4 bases at J, with 18 bases between. Germline loops: CDR1 LNHDA, CDR2 SQIVND (reference sequence). The CDR3 is 16 residues long.

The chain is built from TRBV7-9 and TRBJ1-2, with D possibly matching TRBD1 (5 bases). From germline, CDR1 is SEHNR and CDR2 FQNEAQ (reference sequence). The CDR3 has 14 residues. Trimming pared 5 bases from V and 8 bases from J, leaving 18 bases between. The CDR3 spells CASSHRTGDFGYTF. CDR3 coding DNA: TGTGCCAGCAGCCATCGCACCGGGGACTTCGGCTACACCTTC. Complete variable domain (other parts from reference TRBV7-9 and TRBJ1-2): DTGVSQNPRHKITKRGQNVTFRCDPISEHNRLYWYRQTLGQGPEFLTYFQNEAQLEKSRLLSDRFSAERPKGSFSTLEIQRTEQGDSAMYLCASSHRTGDFGYTFGSGTRLTVV.

The CDR3 loop is CASSGLTGSYNEQFF. The CDR3 DNA reads as TGTGCCAGCAGTGGACTCACAGGCTCCTACAATGAGCAGTTCTTC. The chain joins TRBV6-1 to TRBJ2-1, with D possibly TRBD1 on 5 matching bases. This CDR3 has 15 residues. Germline V lookup: CDR1 MNHNS, CDR2 SASEGT. The V and J ends lost 4 bases and 0 bases respectively, with 10 bases between them.

CDR3 sequence reads: CASSQRQGDYGYTF. The CDR3 nucleotides read TGTGCCAGCAGCCAGCGACAGGGTGACTATGGCTACACCTTC. The rearrangement links TRBV7-3 to TRBJ1-2; 7 bases fit TRBD1. Germline assignment: CDR1 SGHTA and CDR2 FQGTGA. V gave up 5 bases and J gave up 3 bases; unmatched junction bases: 6. The CDR3 contains 14 residues.

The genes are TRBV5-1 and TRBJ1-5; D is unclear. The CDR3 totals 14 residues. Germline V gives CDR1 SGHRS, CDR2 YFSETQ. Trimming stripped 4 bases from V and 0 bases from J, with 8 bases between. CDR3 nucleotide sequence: TGCGCCAGCAGCCTTGGGCCTAGCAATCAGCCCCAGCATTTT. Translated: CASSLGPSNQPQHF.

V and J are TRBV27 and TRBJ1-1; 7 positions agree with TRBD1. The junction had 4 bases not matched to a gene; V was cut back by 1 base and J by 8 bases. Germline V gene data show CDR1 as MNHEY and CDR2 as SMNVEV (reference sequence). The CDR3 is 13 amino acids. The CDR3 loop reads CASSLWDRSEAFF. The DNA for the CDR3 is TGTGCCAGCAGTTTATGGGACAGAAGCGAAGCTTTCTTT.

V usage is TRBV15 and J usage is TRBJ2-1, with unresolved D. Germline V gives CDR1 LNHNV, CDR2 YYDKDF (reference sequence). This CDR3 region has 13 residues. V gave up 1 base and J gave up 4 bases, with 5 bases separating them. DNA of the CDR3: TGTGCCACCAGCAGAGCCGTATACAATGAGCAGTTCTTC. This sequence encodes CATSRAVYNEQFF.

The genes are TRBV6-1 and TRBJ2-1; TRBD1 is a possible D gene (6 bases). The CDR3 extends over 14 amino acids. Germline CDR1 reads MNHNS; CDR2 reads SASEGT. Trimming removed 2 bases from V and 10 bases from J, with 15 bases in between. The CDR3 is CASSENDRTGEQFF. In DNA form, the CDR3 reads TGTGCCAGCAGTGAAAATGACAGGACGGGGGAGCAGTTCTTC.

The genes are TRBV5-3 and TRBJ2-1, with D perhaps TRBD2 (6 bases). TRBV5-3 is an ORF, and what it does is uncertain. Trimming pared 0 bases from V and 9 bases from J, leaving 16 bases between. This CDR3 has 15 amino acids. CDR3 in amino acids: CARSLEGSDGGEQFF. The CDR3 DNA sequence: TGTGCCAGAAGCTTGGAGGGGTCGGACGGGGGTGAGCAGTTCTTC.

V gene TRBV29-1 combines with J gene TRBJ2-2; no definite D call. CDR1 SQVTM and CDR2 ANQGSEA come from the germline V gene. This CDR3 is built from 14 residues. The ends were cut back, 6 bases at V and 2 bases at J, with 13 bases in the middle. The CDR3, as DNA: TGCAGCGTATTATCGTCAGCCAACACCGGGGAGCTGTTTTTT. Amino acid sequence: CSVLSSANTGELFF.

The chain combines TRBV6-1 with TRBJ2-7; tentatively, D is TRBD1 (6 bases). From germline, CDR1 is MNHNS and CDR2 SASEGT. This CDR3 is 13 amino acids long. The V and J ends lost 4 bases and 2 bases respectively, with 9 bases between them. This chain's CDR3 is CASSARTAYEQYF. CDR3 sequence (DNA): TGTGCCAGCAGTGCGCGGACAGCCTACGAGCAGTACTTC.

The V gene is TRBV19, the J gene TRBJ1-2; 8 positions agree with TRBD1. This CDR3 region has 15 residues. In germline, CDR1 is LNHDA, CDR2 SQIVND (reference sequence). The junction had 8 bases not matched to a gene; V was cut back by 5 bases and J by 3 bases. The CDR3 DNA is TGTGCCAGTAGTGCCGTAGGACAGGGAGACTATGGCTACACCTTC. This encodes CASSAVGQGDYGYTF.

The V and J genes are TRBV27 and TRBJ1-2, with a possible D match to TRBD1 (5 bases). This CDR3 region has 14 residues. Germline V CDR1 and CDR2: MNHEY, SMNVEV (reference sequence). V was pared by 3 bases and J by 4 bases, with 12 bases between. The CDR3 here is CASSFSRVGYGYTF. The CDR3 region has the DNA TGTGCCAGCAGTTTTAGCAGGGTGGGCTATGGCTACACCTTC.

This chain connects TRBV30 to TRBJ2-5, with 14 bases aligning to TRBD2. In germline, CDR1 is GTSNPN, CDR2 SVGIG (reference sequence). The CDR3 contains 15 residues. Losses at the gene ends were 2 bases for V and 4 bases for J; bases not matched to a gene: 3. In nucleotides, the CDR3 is TGTGCCTGGAGTAAGGGACTAGCGGGAGCAGAGACCCAGTACTTC. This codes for CAWSKGLAGAETQYF.

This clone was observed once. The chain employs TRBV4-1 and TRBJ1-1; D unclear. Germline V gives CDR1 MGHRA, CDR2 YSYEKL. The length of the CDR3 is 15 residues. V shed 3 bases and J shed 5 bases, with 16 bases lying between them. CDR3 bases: TGCGCCAGCAGCCACGTCGGAAAGGGTTGGACTGAAGCTTTCTTT. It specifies CASSHVGKGWTEAFF.